The 5 T cell receptor beta chains below were found in one sample sequenced in a study of blood T cell repertoires in COVID-19. Profiled with immunoSEQ multiplex PCR; TCRdb holds only in-frame clones, not every one. The top ten clones hold 35% to 55% of a sample with around 140,000 clones, about 87% of them seen once. The sequenced material came from peripheral blood. The receptors here all came from a human donor in a cohort sampled during active COVID-19.

The CDR3 nucleotides read TGTGCCAGCCGACCCAGGGGCACTCTCAACTATGGCTACACCTTC. This gives the protein CASRPRGTLNYGYTF. The rearrangement uses TRBV6-6 and TRBJ1-2; a possible D gene is TRBD1 (6 bases). This CDR3 is 15 amino acids long. Trimming removed 8 bases at V and 2 bases at J, with 18 bases between. CDR1 and CDR2 (germline): MNHNY, SVGAGI (reference sequence).

This clone was seen a single time. The chain is built from TRBV18 and TRBJ1-6, with D unclear. Trimming left V 0 bases short and J 7 bases short, with 10 bases between. The CDR3 is 15 amino acids. Germline CDR1 KGHSH, CDR2 LQKENI. As DNA, the CDR3 is TGTGCCAGCTCACCACCCTCGGAGGGAAATTCACCCCTCCACTTT. Residues: CASSPPSEGNSPLHF.

The chain is built from TRBV6-5 and TRBJ2-2, with 7 bases fitting TRBD2. Germline lookup yields CDR1 MNHEY and CDR2 SVGAGI. The CDR3 covers 15 residues. The V and J ends lost 8 bases and 0 bases, in that order; junction bases with no gene match: 6. CDR3 in amino acids: CASGAGLPNTGELFF. The CDR3 DNA reads as TGTGCCAGCGGAGCGGGGCTCCCGAACACCGGGGAGCTGTTTTTT.

V gene TRBV5-5 combines with J gene TRBJ2-7; D is uncertain. The germline CDR1 and CDR2 sequences are SGHKS and YYEKEE (reference sequence). The V end was cut by 0 bases, the J end by 5 bases, with 6 bases between. The CDR3 runs 12 residues. DNA for the CDR3: TGTGCCAGCAGCTTGGCCACGGACGAGCAGTACTTC. It is translated as CASSLATDEQYF. The full variable domain, its missing parts supplied by reference TRBV5-5 and TRBJ2-7, is DAGVTQSPTHLIKTRGQQVTLRCSPISGHKSVSWYQQVLGQGPQFIFQYYEKEERGRGNFPDRFSARQFPNYSSELNVNALLLGDSALYLCASSLATDEQYFGPGTRLTVT.

The chain has TRBV12-3 or TRBV12-4 and TRBJ2-2; 7 bases are a match to TRBD2. The V gene end was trimmed by 4 bases and the J gene end by 9 bases; junction bases not matched to a gene: 5. This CDR3 comprises 13 residues. CDR3 DNA: TGTGCCAGCAGTTCGGGACTATTGAGGGAGCTGTTTTTT. It is translated as CASSSGLLRELFF.